This record looks at one T cell receptor beta chain sequence and its context. No antigen is known for it. Trimming stripped 0 bases from V and 8 bases from J, with 14 bases between. The CDR3 spans 15 residues. Germline V gene lookup returns CDR1 LGHNA and CDR2 YSLEER. This sample is part of a study of cytomegalovirus exposure and HLA in healthy donors. General study findings and limits: A later analysis reportedly found fewer N-insertions in an Asian-associated ancestry cluster than the roughly 730-donor mean. Cytomegalovirus association was listed for roughly 160 TCR beta chains.

PCR used 60 Vbeta primers and 13 Jbeta primers. TCRdb's table, derived via immunoSEQ multiplex PCR, lists solely in-frame clones and lacks some. The data show 150,000 to 200,000 clones, around 88% seen once. The source is a man aged 35 to 55 in good health and CMV-seropositive. The sequenced sample was PBMCs. The chain combines TRBV4-3 with TRBJ2-1, with D hard to call. CDR3 in amino acids: CASSQDNRLEYEQFF. The CDR3 nucleotides are TGCGCCAGCAGCCAAGATAACCGGCTAGAGTATGAGCAGTTCTTC.